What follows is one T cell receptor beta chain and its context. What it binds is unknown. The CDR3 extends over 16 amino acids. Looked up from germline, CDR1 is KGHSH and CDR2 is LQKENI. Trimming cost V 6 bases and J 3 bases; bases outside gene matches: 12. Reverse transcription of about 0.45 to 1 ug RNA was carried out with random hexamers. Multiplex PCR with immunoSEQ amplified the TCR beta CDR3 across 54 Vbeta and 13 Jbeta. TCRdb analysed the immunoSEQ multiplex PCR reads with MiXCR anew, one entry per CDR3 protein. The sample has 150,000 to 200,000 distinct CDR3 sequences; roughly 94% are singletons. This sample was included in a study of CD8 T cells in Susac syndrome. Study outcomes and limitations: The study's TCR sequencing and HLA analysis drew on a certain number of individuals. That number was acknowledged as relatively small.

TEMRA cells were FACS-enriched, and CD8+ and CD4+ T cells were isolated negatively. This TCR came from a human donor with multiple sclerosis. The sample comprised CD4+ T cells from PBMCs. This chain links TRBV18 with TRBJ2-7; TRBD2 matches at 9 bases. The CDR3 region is CASSPEGSGRLYEQYF. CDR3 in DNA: TGTGCCAGCTCTCCTGAGGGAAGCGGGAGGCTCTACGAGCAGTACTTC.